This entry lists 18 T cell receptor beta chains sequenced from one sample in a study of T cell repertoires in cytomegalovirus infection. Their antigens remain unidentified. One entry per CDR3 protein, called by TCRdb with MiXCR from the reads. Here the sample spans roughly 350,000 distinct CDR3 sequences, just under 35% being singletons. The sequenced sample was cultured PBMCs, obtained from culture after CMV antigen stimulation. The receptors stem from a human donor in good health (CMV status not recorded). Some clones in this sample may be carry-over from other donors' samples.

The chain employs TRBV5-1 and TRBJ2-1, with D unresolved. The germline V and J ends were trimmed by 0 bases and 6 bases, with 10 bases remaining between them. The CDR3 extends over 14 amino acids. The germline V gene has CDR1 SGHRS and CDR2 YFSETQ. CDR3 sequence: CASSLAARSNEQFF. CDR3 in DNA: TGCGCCAGCAGCTTGGCGGCGAGGTCCAATGAGCAGTTCTTC.

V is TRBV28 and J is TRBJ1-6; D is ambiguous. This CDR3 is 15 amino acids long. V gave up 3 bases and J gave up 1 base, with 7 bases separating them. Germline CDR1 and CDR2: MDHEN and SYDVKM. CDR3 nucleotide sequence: TGTGCCAGCAGTTTTGAGGGTTCCTATAATTCACCCCTCCACTTT. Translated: CASSFEGSYNSPLHF.

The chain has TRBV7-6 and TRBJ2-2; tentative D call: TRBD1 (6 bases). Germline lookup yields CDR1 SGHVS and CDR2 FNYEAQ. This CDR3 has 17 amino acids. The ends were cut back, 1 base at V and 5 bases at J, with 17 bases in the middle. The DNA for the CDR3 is TGTGCCAGCAGCTTAGTCCCCCCAGGGGTCCAGACCGGGGAGCTGTTTTTT. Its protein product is CASSLVPPGVQTGELFF.

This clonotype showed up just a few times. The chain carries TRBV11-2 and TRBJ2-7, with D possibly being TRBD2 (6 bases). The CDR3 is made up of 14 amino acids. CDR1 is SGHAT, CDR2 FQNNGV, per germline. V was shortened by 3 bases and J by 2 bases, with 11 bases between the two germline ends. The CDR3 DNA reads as TGTGCCAGCAGCTTTTCGGAGGGGCCCTACGAGCAGTACGTC. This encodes CASSFSEGPYEQYV.

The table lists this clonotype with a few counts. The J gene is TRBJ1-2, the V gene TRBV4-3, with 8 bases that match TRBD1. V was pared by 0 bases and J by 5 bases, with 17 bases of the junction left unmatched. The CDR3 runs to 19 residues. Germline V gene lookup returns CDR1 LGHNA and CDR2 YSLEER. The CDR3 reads CASSQEASRTGSGLYGYTF. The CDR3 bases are TGCGCCAGCAGCCAAGAAGCCTCCCGGACAGGGAGCGGCCTATATGGCTACACCTTC.

CDR3 DNA sequence: TGTGCCAGCAGCCCCGATGCGGGGGGCTACGAGCAGTACGTC. Its translation: CASSPDAGGYEQYV. This rearrangement joins TRBV3-1 to TRBJ2-7; 8 bases align to TRBD2. With V trimmed by 4 bases and J by 3 bases, 5 bases remained unmatched. CDR1 is LGHDT and CDR2 is YNNKEL in the germline V gene (reference sequence). CDR3 size: 14 residues.

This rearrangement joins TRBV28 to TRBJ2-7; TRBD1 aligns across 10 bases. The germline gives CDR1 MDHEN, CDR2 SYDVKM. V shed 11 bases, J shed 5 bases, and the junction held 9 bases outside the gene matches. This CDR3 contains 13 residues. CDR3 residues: CALRGQGVNEQYF. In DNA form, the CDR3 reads TGTGCCCTACGCGGACAGGGGGTCAACGAGCAGTACTTC.

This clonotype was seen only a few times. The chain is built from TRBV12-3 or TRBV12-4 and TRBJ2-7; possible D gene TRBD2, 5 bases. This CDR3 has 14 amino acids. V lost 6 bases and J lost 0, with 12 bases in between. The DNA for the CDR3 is TGTGCCAGCAGGTTGGACTCAGGCTCCTACGAGCAGTACTTC. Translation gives CASRLDSGSYEQYF.

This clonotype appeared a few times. The CDR3 region is CASSVTPRGPGLISTDTQYF. In DNA form, the CDR3 reads TGTGCCAGCAGCGTCACCCCCCGCGGGCCAGGACTTATTAGCACAGATACGCAGTATTTT. The chain carries TRBV7-6 and TRBJ2-3; D is possibly TRBD2 (5 bases). This CDR3 is built from 20 residues. V lost 5 bases and J lost 0, with 27 bases in between. The germline V gene encodes CDR1 SGHVS and CDR2 FNYEAQ.

The CDR3 reads CASSLSGRAPDTQYF. The DNA for the CDR3 is TGCGCCAGCAGCTTGAGCGGGAGGGCCCCAGATACGCAGTATTTT. The V gene is TRBV5-1, the J gene TRBJ2-3; 10 nucleotides agree with TRBD2. V lost 1 base to trimming and J lost 4 bases; unmatched junction nucleotides: 3. The CDR3 has 15 residues. Germline-derived CDR1 and CDR2 are SGHRS and YFSETQ.

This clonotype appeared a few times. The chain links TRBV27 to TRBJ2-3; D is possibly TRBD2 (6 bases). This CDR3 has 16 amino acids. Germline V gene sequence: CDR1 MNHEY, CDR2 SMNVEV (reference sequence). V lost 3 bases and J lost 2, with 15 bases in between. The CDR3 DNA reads TGTGCCAGCAGTTTCGCGGGATTTACCTCCACAGATACGCAGTATTTT. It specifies CASSFAGFTSTDTQYF.

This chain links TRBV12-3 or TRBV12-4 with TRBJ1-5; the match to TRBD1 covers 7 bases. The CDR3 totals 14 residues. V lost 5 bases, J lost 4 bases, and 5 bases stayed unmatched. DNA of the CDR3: TGTGCCAGCAGTCGGGACAGCCTTAATCAGCCCCAGCATTTT. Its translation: CASSRDSLNQPQHF.

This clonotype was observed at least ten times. The CDR3 here is CASSLSGELRSGELFF. The CDR3 bases are TGTGCCAGCAGTTTGTCTGGGGAATTGAGGTCCGGGGAGCTGTTTTTT. The chain links TRBV28 to TRBJ2-2; D gene uncertain. Deletions cut 3 bases from V and 6 bases from J, with 17 bases between. CDR1 is MDHEN and CDR2 is SYDVKM in the germline V gene. The CDR3 is made up of 16 amino acids.

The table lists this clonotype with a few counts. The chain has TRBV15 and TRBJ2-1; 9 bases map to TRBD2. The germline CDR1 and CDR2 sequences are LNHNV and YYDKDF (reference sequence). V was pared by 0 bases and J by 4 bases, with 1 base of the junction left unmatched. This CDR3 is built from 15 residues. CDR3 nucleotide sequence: TGTGCCACCAGCAGAGACCTAGCGGGGTACAATGAGCAGTTCTTC. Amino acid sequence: CATSRDLAGYNEQFF.

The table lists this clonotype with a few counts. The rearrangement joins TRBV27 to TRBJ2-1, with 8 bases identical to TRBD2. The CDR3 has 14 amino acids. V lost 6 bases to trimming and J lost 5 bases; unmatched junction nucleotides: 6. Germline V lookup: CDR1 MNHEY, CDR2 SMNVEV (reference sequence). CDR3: CASSPTSGNNEQFF. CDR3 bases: TGTGCCAGCAGCCCCACTAGCGGAAACAATGAGCAGTTCTTC.

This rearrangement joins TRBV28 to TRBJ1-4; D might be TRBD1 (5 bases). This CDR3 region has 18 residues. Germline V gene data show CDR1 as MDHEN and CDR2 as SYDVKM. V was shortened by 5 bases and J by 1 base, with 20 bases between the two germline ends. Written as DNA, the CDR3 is TGTGCCAGCAGTCTATTATTAATGGGGGGAAGAACTAATGAAAAACTGTTTTTT. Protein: CASSLLLMGGRTNEKLFF. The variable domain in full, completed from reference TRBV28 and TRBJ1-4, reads DVKVTQSSRYLVKRTGEKVFLECVQDMDHENMFWYRQDPGLGLRLIYFSYDVKMKEKGDIPEGYSVSREKKERFSLILESASTNQTSMYLCASSLLLMGGRTNEKLFFGSGTQLSVL.

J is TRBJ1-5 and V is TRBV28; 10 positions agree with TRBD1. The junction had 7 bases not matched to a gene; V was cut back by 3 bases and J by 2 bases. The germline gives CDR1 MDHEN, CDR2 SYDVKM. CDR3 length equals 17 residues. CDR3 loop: CASSLTGGSGGNQPQHF. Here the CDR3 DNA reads TGTGCCAGCAGTTTGACAGGGGGCTCCGGAGGCAATCAGCCCCAGCATTTT.

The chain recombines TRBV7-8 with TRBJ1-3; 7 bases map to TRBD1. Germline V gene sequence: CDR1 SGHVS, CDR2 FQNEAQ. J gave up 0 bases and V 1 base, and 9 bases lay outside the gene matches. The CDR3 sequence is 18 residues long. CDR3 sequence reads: CASSLETGIISSGNTIYF. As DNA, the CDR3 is TGTGCCAGCAGCTTAGAGACAGGGATTATCAGCTCTGGAAACACCATATATTTT.